This T cell receptor beta chain emerged from a study of T cells after yellow fever vaccination. This clonotype has a count of ten or more. TCRdb recomputed calls from the 5' RACE reads with MiXCR, one row per CDR3 protein. The repertoire consists of more than 90,000 distinct CDR3 sequences, with 7.5% to 9.5% occurring once and the leading ten covering less than 30%. The length of the CDR3 is 15 residues. V gave up 7 bases and J gave up 6 bases, with 24 bases separating them. The germline V gene encodes CDR1 SQVTM and CDR2 ANQGSEA. The chain couples TRBV29-1 to TRBJ1-1, with D perhaps matching TRBD1 (5 bases). The receptor was derived from a man younger than 40 who received the YFV17D yellow fever vaccine. Sequencing was performed on CD8+ T cells sorted from PBMCs, taken 45 days after the yellow fever booster vaccination. In DNA form, the CDR3 reads TGCAGCGCCTACCTGGTGGGGACCCACCACCCTGAAGCTTTCTTT. It translates to CSAYLVGTHHPEAFF.